This is a list of T cell receptor beta chains from one sample in a study of blood T cell repertoires in COVID-19. Using immunoSEQ multiplex PCR, the repertoire was profiled, and TCRdb retains in-frame clones only, with some absent. The sample records around 77,000 clones, just over 85% being singletons. The sequenced sample consisted of peripheral blood. These receptors were collected from a man between 65 and 85 years old with active or convalescent COVID-19. Each CDR3 is given with its conserved first and last residue. The D gene is left open where the match is weak. Some rows mark clone size as missing; the rest say once, few, many or name a class of expanded clone.

TRBJ1-5	once	TRBV7-9	NA	CASSPEYNQPQHF	TGTGCCAGCAGCCCCGAGTACAATCAGCCCCAGCATTTT
TRBJ1-1	NA	TRBV25-1	NA	CASRGGPLGTEAFF	TGTGCCAGCAGGGGAGGGCCCCTGGGGACTGAAGCTTTCTTT
TRBJ1-1	NA	TRBV19	NA	CASSAQMNTEAFF	TGTGCCAGTAGTGCACAGATGAACACTGAAGCTTTCTTT
TRBJ1-2	NA	TRBV6-5	NA	CASSILGQGYTF	TGTGCCAGCAGCATACTGGGGCAAGGCTACACCTTC
TRBJ2-7	few	TRBV7-2	TRBD1	CASSLGTGTYEQYF	TGTGCCAGCAGCTTAGGGACAGGGACCTACGAGCAGTACTTC
TRBJ1-2	once	TRBV28	NA	CASSSSAQGPILSYGYTF	TGTGCCAGCAGTTCGTCCGCGCAGGGGCCTATTTTAAGCTATGGCTACACCTTC
TRBJ2-1	NA	TRBV11-3	TRBD2	CASSQGLASNEQFF	TGTGCCAGCAGCCAGGGACTAGCGTCCAATGAGCAGTTCTTC
TRBJ1-1	NA	TRBV28	TRBD1	CASKEGALPFGTEAFF	TGTGCCAGCAAGGAGGGGGCGCTACCCTTTGGCACTGAAGCTTTCTTT
TRBJ2-1	NA	TRBV18	NA	CASSTVGLANNEQFF	TGTGCCAGCTCAACAGTCGGCCTAGCGAACAATGAGCAGTTCTTC
TRBJ1-3	NA	TRBV29-1	NA	CSVKVSSGNTIYF	TGCAGCGTTAAAGTGAGCTCTGGAAACACCATATATTTT
TRBJ2-5	NA	TRBV11-2	NA	CASSLGREETQYF	TGTGCCAGCAGCTTAGGGAGAGAAGAGACCCAGTACTTC
TRBJ1-3	NA	TRBV18	TRBD1	CASSPQDRTSGNTIYF	TGTGCCAGCTCACCCCAGGACAGGACCTCTGGAAACACCATATATTTT
TRBJ1-4	NA	TRBV28	TRBD1	CAHHRGRNEKLFF	TGTGCCCACCACAGGGGACGAAATGAAAAACTGTTTTTT
TRBJ2-7	NA	TRBV10-3	TRBD1	CAISAGQGAGEQYF	TGTGCCATCAGTGCGGGACAGGGGGCGGGAGAGCAGTACTTC
TRBJ1-2	NA	TRBV10-3	NA	CAISRGRDYGYTF	TGTGCCATCAGTCGGGGAAGGGACTATGGCTACACCTTC
TRBJ2-4	NA	TRBV6-1	NA	CASSENGAKNIQYF	TGTGCCAGCAGTGAAAACGGGGCCAAAAACATTCAGTACTTC
TRBJ2-4	NA	TRBV29-1	NA	CSVVGGKLGTQYF	TGCAGCGTTGTAGGAGGGAAGTTGGGCACTCAGTACTTC
TRBJ2-7	NA	TRBV6-8	NA	CARWGRQATYEQYF	TGTGCCAGATGGGGTAGACAGGCCACCTACGAGCAGTACTTC